Below are 20 T cell receptor beta chains sequenced from a single sample in a study of glioma-infiltrating T cells. The iRepertoire nested amplicon-rescue multiplex PCR amplified TCR alpha and beta CDR3s from RNA. TCRdb reprocessed the multiplex PCR reads with MiXCR, giving one entry per CDR3 protein. The repertoire holds around 170,000 distinct CDR3 sequences, with more than 35% as singletons. The specimen sequenced was glioma tissue, nonneoplastic brain tissue, or PBMCs (not recorded which). Receptors were obtained from a human donor with low-grade glioma or glioblastoma, undergoing nonglioma brain surgery, or in good health (not recorded which).

In the case of this clonotype: This sequence may be a read error, since a much larger clone differs from it by one base. Since no conserved phenylalanine or tryptophan closes the CDR3, a read error is the likely cause. This chain connects TRBV7-8 to TRBJ1-2; a possible D gene is TRBD1 (5 bases). Germline assignment: CDR1 SGHVS and CDR2 FQNEAQ. Trimming took 1 base from V and 1 from J, leaving 10 bases between them. The CDR3 consists of 15 residues. The CDR3 is CASSLGAGRNYGYTL. The DNA of the CDR3 is TGTGCCAGCAGCTTAGGGGCAGGGCGTAACTATGGCTACACCTTA.

As concerns this clonotype: A much more abundant neighbour one base away suggests this may be a read error. This chain connects TRBV20-1 to TRBJ2-1; TRBD2 matches at 10 bases. The V gene's germline CDR1 is DFQATT and CDR2 SNEGSKA (reference sequence). This CDR3 contains 15 residues. The V and J ends lost 2 bases and 9 bases, in that order; junction bases with no gene match: 10. The CDR3 coding sequence is TGCAGTGCTAGATATTTTCAGCGGGAGGGTGGTGAGCAGTTCTTC. It encodes CSARYFQREGGEQFF.

Concerning this clonotype: This may be a read error: a much more frequent sequence differs by one nucleotide. The chain carries TRBV12-3 or TRBV12-4 and TRBJ1-1; D is possibly TRBD1 (6 bases). The CDR3 has 12 amino acids. Trimming left V 8 bases short and J 11 bases short, with 18 bases between. CDR3 amino acids: CASGKGTYYAFF. Written as DNA, the CDR3 is TGTGCCAGCGGAAAAGGGACATATTACGCTTTCTTT.

This chain connects TRBV2 to TRBJ2-7; TRBD2 matches at 7 bases. J gave up 1 base and V 6 bases, and 3 bases lay outside the gene matches. Per germline, CDR1 SNHLY and CDR2 FYNNEI. The CDR3 consists of 13 residues. The chain's CDR3 is CASRGGRSYEQYF. The CDR3 coding sequence is TGTGCCAGCAGGGGGGGGAGGTCCTACGAGCAGTACTTC.

This clonotype was detected many times. V gene TRBV6-1 combines with J gene TRBJ2-3, with 10 bases lining up with TRBD1. The CDR3 loop spans 16 amino acids. Germline loops: CDR1 MNHNS, CDR2 SASEGT. V lost 6 bases and J lost 3; bases outside the gene matches: 9. CDR3 sequence: CASRDFGTGATDTQYF. The CDR3 region has the DNA TGTGCCAGCAGAGATTTCGGGACAGGGGCGACAGATACGCAGTATTTT.

This clonotype showed up just once. This may stem from a read error, because a much larger clone lies one nucleotide away. The chain links TRBV7-2 to TRBJ2-1; perhaps D is TRBD1 or TRBD2 (5 bases each). Germline CDR1 and CDR2: SGHTA and FQGNSA. CDR3 size: 13 residues. The V end was cut by 4 bases, the J end by 10 bases, with 14 bases between. The CDR3 DNA reads as TGTGCCAGCAGCTCAGTGGGGACCTACGAGCAGTTCTTC. This translates into CASSSVGTYEQFF.

This clonotype was counted at least ten times. The chain uses TRBV28 and TRBJ2-5; TRBD1 agrees at 10 bases. The CDR3 has 15 residues. Germline-derived CDR1 and CDR2 are MDHEN and SYDVKM. Trimming at V came to 5 bases and at J to 3 bases, leaving 6 bases not matched to a gene. CDR3 in amino acids: CASSTWTGGKETQYF. The DNA of the CDR3 is TGTGCCAGCAGTACCTGGACAGGGGGAAAAGAGACCCAGTACTTC.

Turning to this clonotype: Given a much more abundant clone one base away, this may be a read error. The CDR3 DNA follows: TGTGCCACCAGCACCCGGCCTAGAGGGAGCTACGAGCAGTACTTC. The encoded protein is CATSTRPRGSYEQYF. The chain carries TRBV15 and TRBJ2-7; D is possibly TRBD2 (5 bases). Germline V gene lookup returns CDR1 LNHNV and CDR2 YYDKDF (reference sequence). The CDR3 spans 15 residues. The V end lost 4 bases, the J end lost 3 bases, and 16 bases lay between the germline ends. The full variable domain, in which reference TRBV15 and TRBJ2-7 provide the parts outside the CDR3, is DAMVIQNPRYQVTQFGKPVTLSCSQTLNHNVMYWYQQKSSQAPKLLFHYYDKDFNNEADTPDNFQSRRPNTSFCFLDIRSPGLGDTAMYLCATSTRPRGSYEQYFGPGTRLTVT.

This clonotype has a handful of counts. A much larger clone sits a single nucleotide away, making a read error possible. The chain is built from TRBV20-1 and TRBJ1-1; D might be TRBD1 (5 bases). CDR1 and CDR2 (germline): DFQATT, SNEGSKA (reference sequence). The germline V and J ends were trimmed by 0 bases and 6 bases, with 8 bases remaining between them. This CDR3 has 12 amino acids. The CDR3 reads CSARDRGAEAFF. The CDR3, as DNA: TGCAGTGCTAGAGATCGGGGGGCTGAAGCTTTCTTT.

V is TRBV4-1 and J is TRBJ2-1, with a possible D match to TRBD1 (6 bases). Germline values: CDR1 MGHRA, CDR2 YSYEKL. The CDR3 spans 12 residues. The V end lost 2 bases, the J end lost 13 bases, and 12 bases lay between the germline ends. This CDR3 is CASSQMGASQFF. CDR3 DNA: TGCGCCAGCAGCCAAATGGGGGCTAGCCAGTTCTTC.

This chain joins TRBV5-4 and TRBJ2-5, with D possibly TRBD2 on 6 matching bases. Per the germline V gene, CDR1 is SGHNT and CDR2 is YYREEE (reference sequence). Trimming left V 7 bases short and J 1 base short, with 23 bases between. The CDR3 is 17 residues long. For the CDR3, the DNA is TGTGCCAGCTCCAATTATCCGGGAGAGGGCTTCCAAGAGACCCAGTACTTC. Amino acid sequence: CASSNYPGEGFQETQYF.

Details on this clonotype: It may be a read error: a sequence one base away is much more abundant. V gene TRBV20-1 combines with J gene TRBJ2-1; 10 bases fit TRBD2. The germline gives CDR1 DFQATT, CDR2 SNEGSKA (reference sequence). The CDR3 consists of 14 residues. CDR3 sequence: CSARGTSAYNDQFF. CDR3 DNA: TGCAGTGCTAGGGGGACTAGCGCCTACAATGATCAGTTCTTC.

In the case of this clonotype: One junction end does not reproduce the germline sequence, and a read error may be involved. This chain connects TRBV19 to TRBJ1-2; D unresolved. Germline V CDR1 and CDR2: LNHDA, SQIVND (reference sequence). The CDR3 length is 12 residues. The CDR3 DNA is TGTGCCAGTAGTCCACTAGTCTATTGCTACACCTTC. It codes for CASSPLVYCYTF. Based on the CDR3 plus reference TRBV19 and TRBJ1-2, the full variable domain is DGGITQSPKYLFRKEGQNVTLSCEQNLNHDAMYWYRQDPGQGLRLIYYSQIVNDFQKGDIAEGYSVSREKKESFPLTVTSAQKNPTAFYLCASSPLVYCYTFGSGTRLTVV.

Note on this clonotype: A much larger clone differs by one base, so this may be a read error. This chain links TRBV7-2 with TRBJ2-1, with D perhaps matching TRBD2 (5 bases). The germline V gene encodes CDR1 SGHTA and CDR2 FQGNSA. The CDR3 is made up of 14 amino acids. The V and J ends lost 5 bases and 16 bases respectively, with 24 bases between them. Here the CDR3 reads CASSLGSYLGSKFF. The CDR3 DNA reads as TGTGCCAGCAGCCTTGGGTCGTACTTAGGGAGCAAATTCTTC. The full variable domain, completed using reference TRBV7-2 and TRBJ2-1, is GAGVSQSPSNKVTEKGKDVELRCDPISGHTALYWYRQSLGQGLEFLIYFQGNSAPDKSGLPSDRFSAERTGGSVSTLTIQRTQQEDSAVYLCASSLGSYLGSKFFGPGTRLTVL.

The chain has TRBV2 and TRBJ2-1; the D call may be TRBD1 or TRBD2 (5 bases each). Trimming pared 5 bases from V and 4 bases from J, leaving 21 bases between. Germline CDR1 SNHLY, CDR2 FYNNEI. The CDR3 loop spans 17 amino acids. In DNA, the CDR3 is TGTGCCAGCAGTCTGCAGGGTGTGCTAGCCCTGTACAATGAGCAGTTCTTC. It is translated as CASSLQGVLALYNEQFF.

This clonotype was observed at least ten times. The genes are TRBV7-8 and TRBJ2-7, with D hard to call. This CDR3 is built from 15 residues. Germline V gives CDR1 SGHVS, CDR2 FQNEAQ. Trimming removed 4 bases from V and 1 base from J, with 14 bases in between. Here the CDR3 reads CASSSFRTVSYEQYF. In DNA, the CDR3 is TGTGCCAGCAGCTCCTTCAGGACGGTATCCTACGAGCAGTACTTC.

This clonotype was found many times. The J gene is TRBJ1-1, the V gene TRBV3-1; D is undetermined. With 1 base removed from V and 8 bases from J, the gap between germline ends came to 5 bases. Germline V gene sequence: CDR1 LGHDT, CDR2 YNNKEL (reference sequence). This CDR3 has 11 amino acids. As DNA, the CDR3 is TGTGCCAGCAGCCAAGCCGGCGAAGCTTTCTTT. Translated, it gives CASSQAGEAFF.

This clonotype has a single count. Compared with germline, one end of the junction differs, possibly owing to a read error. V and J are TRBV3-1 and TRBJ1-1, with D unresolved. Germline values: CDR1 LGHDT, CDR2 YNNKEL (reference sequence). This CDR3 is 14 amino acids long. CDR3 in DNA: TGTGCCAGCAGCAAAATTTCTACTACAGTTGAAGATTTCTTT. Protein product: CASSKISTTVEDFF.

Ten or more counts support this clonotype. V usage is TRBV28 and J usage is TRBJ2-5, with a possible D match to TRBD2 (6 bases). Germline loops: CDR1 MDHEN, CDR2 SYDVKM. The CDR3 has 14 residues. Trimming left V 2 bases short and J 2 bases short, with 9 bases between. CDR3 residues: CASSLADYQETQYF. The CDR3 DNA follows: TGTGCCAGCAGTTTAGCGGACTATCAAGAGACCCAGTACTTC.

This clonotype was seen ten or more times. This chain joins TRBV20-1 and TRBJ2-7; TRBD2 matches 15 bases. V dropped 5 bases and J dropped 5; count of bases not matched to a gene: 10. Germline V CDR1 and CDR2: DFQATT, SNEGSKA (reference sequence). This CDR3 is built from 16 residues. Written as DNA, the CDR3 is TGCAGTGCTCCAGGACTAGCGGGAGGGAAGTCCGACGAGCAGTACTTC. As protein: CSAPGLAGGKSDEQYF.